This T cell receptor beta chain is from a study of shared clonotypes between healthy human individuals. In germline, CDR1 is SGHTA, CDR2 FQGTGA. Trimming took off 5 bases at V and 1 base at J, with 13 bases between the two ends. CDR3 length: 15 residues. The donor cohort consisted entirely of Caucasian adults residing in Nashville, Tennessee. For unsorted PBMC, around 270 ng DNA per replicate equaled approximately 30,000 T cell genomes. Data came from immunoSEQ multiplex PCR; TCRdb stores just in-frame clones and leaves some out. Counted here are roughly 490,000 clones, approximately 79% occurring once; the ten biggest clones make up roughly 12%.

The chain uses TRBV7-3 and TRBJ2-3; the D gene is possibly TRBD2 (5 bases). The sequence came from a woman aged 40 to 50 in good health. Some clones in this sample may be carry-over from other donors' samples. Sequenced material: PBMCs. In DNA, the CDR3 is TGTGCCAGCAGCATGGACGGAGCGGGCACAGATACGCAGTATTTT. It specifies CASSMDGAGTDTQYF.